This entry describes one T cell receptor (beta chain). Its antigen is undetermined. The sample belongs to a study of cytomegalovirus exposure and HLA in healthy donors. This CDR3 contains 15 residues. CDR1 is MGHRA, CDR2 YSYEKL, per germline. V lost 0 bases, J lost 2 bases, and 11 bases lay in between. The PCR contained 60 Vbeta and 13 Jbeta primers. The protocol was immunoSEQ multiplex PCR, while the TCRdb copy is restricted to in-frame clones and leaves out a portion. The sample has about 150,000 clones; more than 80% are singletons. Study-level results: Later examination showed HLA-associated TCR beta chains had greater clonal expansion than equally common others.

The sequence derives from a man aged 18-30 years in good health and CMV-seronegative. This chain connects TRBV4-1 to TRBJ2-7; tentatively, D is TRBD2 (7 bases). The sample comprised PBMCs. CDR3 sequence: CASSQEIGGAYEQYF. The CDR3 DNA reads as TGCGCCAGCAGCCAAGAAATAGGGGGGGCCTACGAGCAGTACTTC.